Presented here are 14 T cell receptor beta chains from one specimen sequenced in a study of technical replicates of blood from a handful of donors (dated by TCRdb to 2017 to 2019). Library preparation was by the immunoSEQ multiplex PCR assay. The source is immuneACCESS, and TCRdb retained only in-frame sequences with V and J called. Part of the clones is not carried over; for the studies checked, unresolved V genes explain less than half of this, and the remainder is unexplained. In this sample the table shows under 95,000 clones, about 96% of which occur a single time. More than 0.2% of the sample belongs to the ten largest clones. Sample: T cells isolated from PBMCs. The receptors were sampled from a human donor in good health.

The rearrangement links TRBV27 to TRBJ2-2, with D uncertain. There are 16 residues in the CDR3. Deletions cut 0 bases from V and 3 bases from J, with 11 bases between. Germline V gene sequence: CDR1 MNHEY, CDR2 SMNVEV (reference sequence). The CDR3 is CASSLSGTVYTGELFF. CDR3 sequence (DNA): TGTGCCAGCAGTTTATCAGGAACAGTTTACACCGGGGAGCTGTTTTTT.

V and J are TRBV28 and TRBJ1-1, with 9 bases identical to TRBD1. Per germline, CDR1 MDHEN and CDR2 SYDVKM. The CDR3 has 14 residues. J was trimmed by 1 base and V by 8 bases; bases with no gene match: 5. The CDR3 nucleotides are TGTGCCAGCCCCCGGGACAGGGCGAACACTGAAGCTTTCTTT. As protein: CASPRDRANTEAFF. Drawing the rest from reference TRBV28 and TRBJ1-1, the complete variable domain is DVKVTQSSRYLVKRTGEKVFLECVQDMDHENMFWYRQDPGLGLRLIYFSYDVKMKEKGDIPEGYSVSREKKERFSLILESASTNQTSMYLCASPRDRANTEAFFGQGTRLTVV.

The chain has TRBV19 and TRBJ1-2; 9 bases line up with TRBD1. CDR1 and CDR2 from the germline V gene are LNHDA and SQIVND (reference sequence). The CDR3 contains 15 residues. V was pared by 11 bases and J by 7 bases, with 17 bases of the junction left unmatched. The CDR3 spells CASLGWEQGARGYTF. CDR3 bases: TGTGCCTCTCTAGGGTGGGAACAGGGGGCGCGTGGCTACACCTTC.

To note about this clone: Other DNA sequences in this sample translate to the same CDR3. The chain is built from TRBV4-1 and TRBJ2-7; 8 positions agree with TRBD2. Germline assignment: CDR1 MGHRA and CDR2 YSYEKL. The length of the CDR3 is 13 residues. The V segment lost 3 bases and the J segment 2 bases; nucleotides outside the gene matches: 0. The CDR3 DNA reads TGCGCCAGCAGCCAGGGACTAGCCTACGAGCAGTACTTC. It is translated as CASSQGLAYEQYF.

The rearrangement links TRBV5-6 to TRBJ2-5; tentatively, D is TRBD1 (6 bases). Looked up from germline, CDR1 is SGHDT and CDR2 is YYEEEE. The CDR3 has 15 residues. V lost 0 bases, J lost 1 base, and 10 bases lay in between. CDR3 loop: CASSLDGGLQETQYF. The CDR3 region has the DNA TGTGCCAGCAGCTTGGATGGGGGCCTCCAAGAGACCCAGTACTTC.

The chain has TRBV6-5 and TRBJ1-1; weak D call: TRBD1 (5 bases). V shed 2 bases and J shed 3 bases, with 16 bases lying between them. Germline CDR1 MNHEY, CDR2 SVGAGI. This CDR3 has 16 amino acids. CDR3 in DNA: TGTGCCAGCAGTTACCGAAGGGGTAGAGTGGACACTGAAGCTTTCTTT. Encoded protein: CASSYRRGRVDTEAFF.

In this sample, this clone turned up once. The chain is built from TRBV5-1 and TRBJ1-3; 7 bases agree with TRBD1. The CDR3 sequence is 15 residues long. V trimming: 0 bases; J trimming: 4 bases; junction bases outside the gene matches: 4. Germline lookup yields CDR1 SGHRS and CDR2 YFSETQ. CDR3 bases: TGCGCCAGCAGCTTGGTTCAGGGGGAAGGAAACACCATATATTTT. Translating it yields CASSLVQGEGNTIYF.

The chain recombines TRBV19 with TRBJ2-5; tentatively, D is TRBD1 (6 bases). V lost 4 bases, J lost 2 bases, and 11 bases lay in between. Germline V gene data show CDR1 as LNHDA and CDR2 as SQIVND (reference sequence). This CDR3 region has 14 residues. Here the CDR3 DNA reads TGTGCCAGTAGTAGCCAGGGGAGACAAGAGACCCAGTACTTC. As protein: CASSSQGRQETQYF.

This chain connects TRBV9 to TRBJ2-7; 11 bases line up with TRBD1. The CDR3 spans 19 residues. From germline, CDR1 is SGDLS and CDR2 YYNGEE. Losses at the gene ends were 0 bases for V and 3 bases for J; bases not matched to a gene: 14. CDR3 DNA: TGTGCCAGCAGCGTAGCCTATGGGGGCTTGGGACAGGGGGACTACGAGCAGTACTTC. The encoded protein is CASSVAYGGLGQGDYEQYF.

The rearrangement joins TRBV6-1 to TRBJ1-1; 7 nucleotides align to TRBD1. The CDR3 extends over 14 amino acids. Germline-derived CDR1 and CDR2 are MNHNS and SASEGT. Trimming removed 6 bases from V and 2 bases from J; junction bases left unmatched: 6. The CDR3 region is CASRKGTVNTEAFF. In DNA form, the CDR3 reads TGTGCCAGCAGAAAGGGGACAGTAAACACTGAAGCTTTCTTT.

This rearrangement joins TRBV27 to TRBJ1-1; TRBD1 might be the D (5 bases). V dropped 8 bases and J dropped 0 bases, with 16 bases sitting between them. This CDR3 contains 15 residues. The germline gives CDR1 MNHEY, CDR2 SMNVEV (reference sequence). CDR3 nucleotide sequence: TGTGCCAGCCGGGAGGGGTATTCCATGAACACTGAAGCTTTCTTT. Amino acid sequence: CASREGYSMNTEAFF.

The genes are TRBV28 and TRBJ1-2, with TRBD1 matching over 10 bases. Germline V CDR1 and CDR2: MDHEN, SYDVKM. The CDR3 consists of 13 residues. V lost 10 bases, J lost 4 bases, and 6 bases stayed unmatched. The CDR3 spells CATATGGAYGYTF. CDR3 bases: TGTGCCACCGCGACAGGGGGCGCCTATGGCTACACCTTC.

The V gene is TRBV5-1, the J gene TRBJ2-2, with 14 bases that match TRBD2. The CDR3 totals 17 residues. Losses at the gene ends were 3 bases for V and 7 bases for J; bases not matched to a gene: 8. Germline V gene sequence: CDR1 SGHRS, CDR2 YFSETQ. Here the CDR3 reads CASSSRLAGGPSGELFF. As DNA, the CDR3 is TGCGCCAGCAGCTCCCGACTAGCGGGAGGGCCTAGCGGGGAGCTGTTTTTT. The variable domain in full, completed from reference TRBV5-1 and TRBJ2-2, reads KAGVTQTPRYLIKTRGQQVTLSCSPISGHRSVSWYQQTPGQGLQFLFEYFSETQRNKGNFPGRFSGRQFSNSRSEMNVSTLELGDSALYLCASSSRLAGGPSGELFFGEGSRLTVL.

The CDR3 sequence is CASSEGSGSGNTIYF. The DNA for the CDR3 is TGTGCCAGCAGTGAGGGGAGCGGCTCAGGAAACACCATATATTTT. The J gene is TRBJ1-3, the V gene TRBV25-1; D is ambiguous. CDR1 and CDR2 from the germline V gene are MGHDK and SYGVNS. The ends were cut back, 3 bases at V and 4 bases at J, with 13 bases in the middle. There are 15 residues in the CDR3.